Listed here are 28 T cell receptor beta chains from one sample, sequenced in a study of blood T cells in healthy people across ages. A J-beta primer mix and a sample-barcoded 5' primer were used in a second PCR of roughly 6 to 11 cycles. One entry per CDR3 protein results from TCRdb running MiXCR on the 5' RACE reads. The profile covers roughly 1,500,000 distinct CDR3 sequences, with 30% to 40% appearing a single time and roughly 12% taken by the ten largest. Source material: blood. These receptors were obtained from a woman aged 30 to 39 in good health.

This clonotype was seen a handful of times. This chain connects TRBV9 to TRBJ2-2, with D perhaps TRBD1 (6 bases). The CDR3 spans 13 residues. Germline V lookup: CDR1 SGDLS, CDR2 YYNGEE. Trimming stripped 7 bases from V and 0 bases from J, with 7 bases between. The CDR3 loop is CASEGANTGELFF. CDR3 nucleotide sequence: TGTGCCAGCGAGGGGGCGAACACCGGGGAGCTGTTTTTT. Filled out from reference TRBV9 and TRBJ2-2, the complete variable domain reads DSGVTQTPKHLITATGQRVTLRCSPRSGDLSVYWYQQSLDQGLQFLIQYYNGEERAKGNILERFSAQQFPDLHSELNLSSLELGDSALYFCASEGANTGELFFGEGSRLTVL.

This clonotype was observed a few times. J is TRBJ2-7 and V is TRBV5-8, with 9 bases fitting TRBD1. The CDR3 extends over 15 amino acids. The trim removed 0 bases at V and 5 bases at J, leaving 6 bases unmatched. CDR1 and CDR2 (germline): SGHTS, YDEGEE. CDR3 sequence (DNA): TGTGCCAGCAGCTTGGGCATCGACAGGGGGAACGAGCAGTACTTC. Its translation: CASSLGIDRGNEQYF.

This clonotype is a singleton in its sample. One base away lies a much larger clone, so this may be a sequencing read error. The genes are TRBV4-1 and TRBJ2-1; 12 bases fit TRBD2. This CDR3 region has 17 residues. Per the germline V gene, CDR1 is MGHRA and CDR2 is YSYEKL. The CDR3, as DNA: TGCGCCAGCAGCCAGGACCCTCTAGCGGGGGGGAGGAATGGGCAGTTCTTC. Translating it yields CASSQDPLAGGRNGQFF.

This clonotype has only a few counts. V usage is TRBV4-2 and J usage is TRBJ1-4; D is possibly TRBD1 (5 bases). Trimming stripped 3 bases from V and 0 bases from J, with 14 bases between. CDR3 length: 17 residues. CDR1 LGHNA and CDR2 YNFKEQ come from the germline V gene. CDR3 nucleotides: TGTGCCAGCAGCCAGGCGGGGGGAGTTGCAACTAATGAAAAACTGTTTTTT. It encodes CASSQAGGVATNEKLFF.

The V call is TRBV11-2, the J call TRBJ1-2; the D is unclear. Between the trimmed V and J ends, which lost 3 bases and 7 bases, there was a span of 12 bases. Looked up from germline, CDR1 is SGHAT and CDR2 is FQNNGV. The CDR3 is 13 amino acids. In DNA, the CDR3 is TGTGCCAGCAGCTTCCGTGGGGATGGTGGCTACACCTTC. Amino acid sequence: CASSFRGDGGYTF. The full variable domain, its missing parts supplied by reference TRBV11-2 and TRBJ1-2, is EAGVAQSPRYKIIEKRQSVAFWCNPISGHATLYWYQQILGQGPKLLIQFQNNGVVDDSQLPKDRFSAERLKGVDSTLKIQPAKLEDSAVYLCASSFRGDGGYTFGSGTRLTVV.

This clonotype was detected ten times or more. The chain's CDR3 is CASSLRVAMSGETQYF. The CDR3 DNA reads as TGTGCCAGCAGTTTAAGGGTAGCCATGAGTGGCGAGACCCAGTACTTC. The rearrangement links TRBV12-3 or TRBV12-4 to TRBJ2-5, with no clear D. This CDR3 is built from 16 residues. The V end lost 2 bases, the J end lost 5 bases, and 18 bases lay between the germline ends.

The rearrangement uses TRBV20-1 and TRBJ2-3, with D unclear. There are 16 residues in the CDR3. Trimming pared 6 bases from V and 3 bases from J, leaving 22 bases between. Germline V lookup: CDR1 DFQATT, CDR2 SNEGSKA (reference sequence). The CDR3 spells CSAPRYSKGLTDTQYF. The CDR3 nucleotides are TGCAGTGCCCCTCGGTATAGTAAGGGCCTGACAGATACGCAGTATTTT.

Concerning this clonotype: At one boundary the junction diverges from the germline segment, which might be a read error. The chain links TRBV18 to TRBJ2-7, with 8 bases identical to TRBD1. The CDR3 totals 15 residues. Germline assignment: CDR1 KGHSH and CDR2 LQKENI. The chain's CDR3 is CASSPYRDRNYEQYF. The CDR3 coding sequence is TGCGCCAGCTCACCTTACCGGGACAGGAATTACGAGCAGTACTTC.

Worth noting for this clonotype: Compared with germline, one end of the junction differs, possibly owing to a read error. The chain links TRBV29-1 to TRBJ2-1; tentatively, D is TRBD2 (5 bases). Per germline, CDR1 SQVTM and CDR2 ANQGSEA. The CDR3 consists of 14 residues. CDR3 residues: CSVHLLETYNEQFF. Here the CDR3 DNA reads TGCAGCGTTCACTTACTAGAGACCTACAATGAGCAGTTCTTT.

The chain employs TRBV6-4 and TRBJ2-1; D is unclear. Looked up from germline, CDR1 is MRHNA and CDR2 is SNTAGT. The CDR3 has 15 amino acids. V was trimmed by 6 bases and J by 0 bases, leaving 12 bases between them. CDR3 coding DNA: TGTGCCAGCAGAGATTATAGAAGCTCCTACAATGAGCAGTTCTTC. This sequence encodes CASRDYRSSYNEQFF.

This clonotype showed up just once. At one of its ends the junction is not consistent with the germline gene, which may arise from a read error. The rearrangement uses TRBV10-3 and TRBJ2-1; the D gene is possibly TRBD1 (5 bases). The CDR3 covers 13 residues. In germline, CDR1 is ENHRY, CDR2 SYGVKD. The CDR3 coding sequence is TGTACCATCAGTCCGCCAGGGAAGGATGAGCAGTTCTTC. It specifies CTISPPGKDEQFF.

This clonotype was seen only a few times. The rearrangement uses TRBV4-1 and TRBJ2-1, with D tentatively TRBD1 (6 bases). From germline, CDR1 is MGHRA and CDR2 YSYEKL. The CDR3 runs 16 residues. The germline V and J ends were trimmed by 1 base and 2 bases, with 12 bases remaining between them. CDR3 sequence (DNA): TGCGCCAGCAGCCAAGGTACAGGGTTGGCCTACAATGAGCAGTTCTTC. Protein sequence: CASSQGTGLAYNEQFF.

The rearrangement joins TRBV7-9 to TRBJ2-1; 10 nucleotides match TRBD2. Unmatched junction bases numbered 9, after V lost 5 bases and J lost 2 bases. This CDR3 is built from 17 residues. The germline V gene encodes CDR1 SEHNR and CDR2 FQNEAQ (reference sequence). The CDR3 bases are TGTGCCAGCAGCGAAAAGCTAGCGGGAGTTACCTACAATGAGCAGTTCTTC. Amino acid sequence: CASSEKLAGVTYNEQFF.

The chain uses TRBV18 and TRBJ1-5; no reliable D call. CDR3 length equals 15 residues. Germline V gene sequence: CDR1 KGHSH, CDR2 LQKENI. V gave up 3 bases and J gave up 0 bases, with 9 bases separating them. The CDR3 DNA is TGTGCCAGCTCACCTTTTCCGAATAGCAATCAGCCCCAGCATTTT. It is translated as CASSPFPNSNQPQHF.

This clonotype showed up just a few times. V gene TRBV28 combines with J gene TRBJ2-3; 8 bases align to TRBD1. Germline assignment: CDR1 MDHEN and CDR2 SYDVKM. V lost 8 bases and J lost 2; bases outside the gene matches: 9. The length of the CDR3 is 15 residues. The CDR3 nucleotides are TGTGCCAGCCCCCCGACGACAGGGGTCACAGATACGCAGTATTTT. Protein product: CASPPTTGVTDTQYF.

This clonotype has more than one count but fewer than ten. The chain couples TRBV2 to TRBJ2-3; D not resolved. The V end lost 4 bases, the J end lost 6 bases, and 14 bases lay between the germline ends. In germline, CDR1 is SNHLY, CDR2 FYNNEI. There are 14 residues in the CDR3. The CDR3 is CASSVSPTADTQYF. The CDR3 DNA reads TGTGCCAGCAGTGTTTCCCCTACGGCGGATACGCAGTATTTT.

The V gene is TRBV13, the J gene TRBJ2-3; 9 bases agree with TRBD2. Germline-derived CDR1 and CDR2 are PRHDT and FYEKMQ (reference sequence). V lost 0 bases to trimming and J lost 7 bases; unmatched junction nucleotides: 8. CDR3 length: 16 residues. CDR3 in DNA: TGTGCCAGCAGCTTAGGCCGGACTAGCGCCTCGAATACGCAGTATTTT. It yields the protein CASSLGRTSASNTQYF. Drawing the rest from reference TRBV13 and TRBJ2-3, the complete variable domain is AAGVIQSPRHLIKEKRETATLKCYPIPRHDTVYWYQQGPGQDPQFLISFYEKMQSDKGSIPDRFSAQQFSDYHSELNMSSLELGDSALYFCASSLGRTSASNTQYFGPGTRLTVL.

The chain has TRBV6-5 and TRBJ1-5, with D tentatively TRBD1 (6 bases). CDR3 length: 14 amino acids. V was cut by 5 bases and J by 9 bases, with 17 bases left in between. Germline values: CDR1 MNHEY, CDR2 SVGAGI. CDR3 region: CASSVDRRDRPQHF. CDR3 bases: TGTGCCAGCAGTGTTGACAGGCGCGATAGGCCCCAGCATTTT.

J is TRBJ2-7 and V is TRBV29-1; a weak D match, TRBD1 (5 bases). V was clipped by 0 bases and J by 0 bases, with 12 bases between them. Germline lookup yields CDR1 SQVTM and CDR2 ANQGSEA. CDR3 length equals 15 residues. CDR3 DNA sequence: TGCAGCGTTGAAGACTTAAAGGGGAACTCCTACGAGCAGTACTTC. It yields the protein CSVEDLKGNSYEQYF.

This clonotype was picked up a small number of times. The gene calls are TRBV6-5 and TRBJ1-5; possible D gene TRBD1, 5 bases. The CDR3 consists of 18 residues. Between the trimmed V and J ends, which lost 0 bases and 1 base, there was a span of 16 bases. Germline lookup yields CDR1 MNHEY and CDR2 SVGAGI. The CDR3 spells CASSYSGGGRISNQPQHF. The CDR3 bases are TGTGCCAGCAGTTACTCCGGCGGGGGGAGGATAAGCAATCAGCCCCAGCATTTT.

The V call is TRBV20-1, the J call TRBJ1-2; D might be TRBD1 (5 bases). Germline V gene lookup returns CDR1 DFQATT and CDR2 SNEGSKA (reference sequence). This CDR3 is built from 16 residues. V lost 2 bases, J lost 2 bases, and 18 bases lay in between. The CDR3 DNA follows: TGCAGTGCTAGACTTCTGACCGGAGGGGCGAACTATGGCTACACCTTC. This encodes CSARLLTGGANYGYTF.

This clonotype was seen a few times. J is TRBJ2-7 and V is TRBV4-2; D call uncertain. CDR3 size: 13 residues. Trimming cost V 0 bases and J 4 bases, with 7 bases left between them. Per germline, CDR1 LGHNA and CDR2 YNFKEQ. CDR3 DNA sequence: TGTGCCAGCAGCCAAGAGTGGGGTTACGAGCAGTACTTC. Translating gives CASSQEWGYEQYF.

As to this clonotype: With a much larger clone just one base away, this may be a read error. This chain connects TRBV27 to TRBJ1-6, with D possibly TRBD1 on 5 matching bases. With 1 base removed from V and 9 bases from J, the gap between germline ends came to 13 bases. CDR3 length equals 15 residues. The germline V gene has CDR1 MNHEY and CDR2 SMNVEV (reference sequence). CDR3 sequence reads: CASSLWGEGGSPLHF. For the CDR3, the DNA is TGTGCCAGCAGTTTATGGGGCGAGGGCGGTTCACCCCTCCACTTT.

This chain links TRBV5-4 with TRBJ2-7; D may be TRBD2 (6 bases). Germline V CDR1 and CDR2: SGHNT, YYREEE (reference sequence). The CDR3 is 16 amino acids. V was cut by 4 bases and J by 6 bases, with 23 bases left in between. The chain's CDR3 is CASSPRGRTLGSEQYF. DNA for the CDR3: TGTGCCAGCAGCCCCCGGGGGAGGACTCTAGGATCCGAGCAGTACTTC.

The chain uses TRBV30 and TRBJ2-7; D possibly corresponds to TRBD1 (6 bases). The CDR3 totals 11 residues. V was shortened by 8 bases and J by 2 bases, with 10 bases between the two germline ends. Germline CDR1 and CDR2: GTSNPN and SVGIG (reference sequence). The CDR3 sequence is CAARGTYEQYF. Here the CDR3 DNA reads TGTGCCGCCAGGGGAACCTACGAGCAGTACTTC.

The chain combines TRBV21-1 with TRBJ2-7; TRBD1 was called by the table and not checked on the DNA. TRBV21-1 is a known pseudogene. The CDR3 is 18 residues long. Here the CDR3 reads CASIASFGRDRGNHEQYF. The CDR3, as DNA: TGTGCCAGCATCGCATCCTTCGGCCGGGACAGGGGGAATCACGAGCAGTACTTC.

The chain links TRBV5-1 to TRBJ1-4, with TRBD1 identical over 9 bases. This CDR3 comprises 16 residues. Germline loops: CDR1 SGHRS, CDR2 YFSETQ. V was pared by 2 bases and J by 7 bases, with 9 bases of the junction left unmatched. The CDR3 here is CASSFGQGRVGEKLFF. The CDR3, as DNA: TGCGCCAGCAGCTTCGGACAGGGGCGCGTGGGTGAAAAACTGTTTTTT.

There are a few counts of this clonotype. The chain combines TRBV10-3 with TRBJ2-3; TRBD1 matches at 8 bases. CDR1 is ENHRY, CDR2 SYGVKD, per germline. V was clipped by 6 bases and J by 1 base; unmatched bases: 9. This CDR3 is built from 16 residues. CDR3 sequence reads: CAIRISPGQGTDTQYF. The CDR3 nucleotides are TGTGCCATCAGGATATCTCCGGGACAGGGCACAGATACGCAGTATTTT.